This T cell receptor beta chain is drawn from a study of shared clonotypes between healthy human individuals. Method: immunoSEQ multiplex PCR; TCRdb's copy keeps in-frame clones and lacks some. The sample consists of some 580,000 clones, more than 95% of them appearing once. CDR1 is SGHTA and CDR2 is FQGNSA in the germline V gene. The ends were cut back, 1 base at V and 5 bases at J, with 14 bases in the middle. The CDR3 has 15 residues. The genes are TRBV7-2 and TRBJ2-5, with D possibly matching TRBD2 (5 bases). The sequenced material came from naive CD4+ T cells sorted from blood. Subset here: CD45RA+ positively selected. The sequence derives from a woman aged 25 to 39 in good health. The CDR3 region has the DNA TGTGCCAGCAGCTTAGGGACTGCCCACCTGGAGACCCAGTACTTC. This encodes CASSLGTAHLETQYF.